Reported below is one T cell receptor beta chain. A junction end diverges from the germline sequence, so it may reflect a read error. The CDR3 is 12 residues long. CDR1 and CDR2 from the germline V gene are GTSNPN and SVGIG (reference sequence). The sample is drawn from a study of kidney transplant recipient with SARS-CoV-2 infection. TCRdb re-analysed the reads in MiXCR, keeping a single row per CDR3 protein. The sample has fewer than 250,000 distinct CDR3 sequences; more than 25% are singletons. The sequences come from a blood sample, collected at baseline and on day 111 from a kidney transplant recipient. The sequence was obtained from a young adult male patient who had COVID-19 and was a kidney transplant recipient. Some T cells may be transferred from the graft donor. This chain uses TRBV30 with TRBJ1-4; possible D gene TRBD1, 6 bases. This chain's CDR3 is CAWRGGWRKTVF. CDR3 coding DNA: TGTGCCTGGAGAGGGGGTTGGAGAAAAACTGTTTTT. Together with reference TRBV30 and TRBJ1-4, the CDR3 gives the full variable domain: SQTIHQWPATLVQPVGSPLSLECTVEGTSNPNLYWYRQAAGRGLQLLFYSVGIGQISSEVPQNLSASRPQDRQFILSSKKLLLSDSGFYLCAWRGGWRKTVFGSGTQLSVL.